This TCR beta chain derives from a study of early T cells in non-severe SARS-CoV-2 infection. Study overall: The study sequenced bulk RNA from unsorted whole blood, with chains unpaired.

General study findings and limits: Matching against VDJdb likely underestimated virus-specific expansions, favoring anti-spike CD8.

In its sample, this clonotype was seen many times. Its antigen remains unidentified. This CDR3 region has 14 residues. V lost 5 bases and J lost 3, with 17 bases in between. Germline values: CDR1 DFQATT, CDR2 SNEGSKA (reference sequence). As part of library construction, unique molecular identifiers were attached to individual cDNA molecules. TCRdb reanalysed the 5' RACE reads using MiXCR and keeps one entry per CDR3 protein. The profile covers about 30,000 distinct CDR3 sequences, with under 6% appearing a single time and approximately 5.5% taken by the ten largest. The sequenced material came from whole blood. This clonotype was obtained from an adult who was a healthcare worker with PCR-confirmed SARS-CoV-2 infection or an uninfected control (not recorded which). The chain employs TRBV20-1 and TRBJ2-7; no firm D call. The CDR3 DNA is TGCAGTGCTCGCGCAAGAGATCCTCTCTACGAGCAGTACTTC. Residues: CSARARDPLYEQYF.